This T cell receptor (beta chain) appears in the sequencing data of a study of human thymus T cells. General study findings and limits: Unrelated people showed highly overlapping thymic repertoires, related research reported. Apparent skewing of V and J gene usage characterized both thymic and blood repertoires.

This clone was found once. Its matching antigen is unknown. Resected material from corrective heart surgery provided the thymus tissue analysed. Those donating were healthy Finnish infants in corrective surgery for congenital heart defects. Repertoires were generated with immunoSEQ multiplex PCR, while TCRdb's copy carries only in-frame clones and drops some. The repertoire has roughly 120,000 clones, more than 90% of them found once; the top ten carry under 0.025%. The TCR sequence derives from a boy younger than two with a congenital heart defect but otherwise immunologically healthy. Sequencing was carried out using thymus tissue.

CDR3 bases: TGTGCCAGCTCACCCTTGACTAGTAAGAGAGAGACCCAGTACTTC. Translated, it gives CASSPLTSKRETQYF. This chain connects TRBV18 to TRBJ2-5; TRBD2 is a possible D gene (6 bases). The CDR3 contains 15 residues. CDR1 and CDR2 (germline): KGHSH, LQKENI. The germline V and J ends were trimmed by 3 bases and 4 bases, with 15 bases remaining between them.